A single sample gave rise to the 15 T cell receptor beta chains below, sequenced in a study of shared clonotypes between healthy human individuals. As defined, naive CD8 cells were CD45RO-negative and positively selected for CCR7, with terminally differentiated effector memory CD45RA+ cells excluded. Sequencing used immunoSEQ multiplex PCR; TCRdb keeps in-frame clones, though not all of them. This sample yields some 2.1 million clones, of which approximately 95% are seen a single time; 0.9% to 1.4% belongs to the top ten. The sequencing sample was made of naive CD8+ T cells sorted from blood. Source of these receptors: a man aged 18 to 30 in good health.

V is TRBV6-6 and J is TRBJ2-7; D may be TRBD1 (6 bases). V was trimmed by 6 bases and J by 4 bases, leaving 10 bases between them. This CDR3 has 12 amino acids. CDR1 and CDR2 (germline): MNHNY, SVGAGI (reference sequence). CDR3 nucleotide sequence: TGTGCCAGCAGGACGGACAGATACGAGCAGTACTTC. It codes for CASRTDRYEQYF.

V gene TRBV29-1 combines with J gene TRBJ1-1, with a weak D call TRBD1 (5 bases). The CDR3 runs to 13 residues. Germline V gene data show CDR1 as SQVTM and CDR2 as ANQGSEA. The V end was cut by 1 base, the J end by 4 bases, with 10 bases between. DNA of the CDR3: TGCAGCGTTGAAGTCGCAGGGCCCACTGAAGCTTTCTTT. This sequence encodes CSVEVAGPTEAFF. Full variable domain (outside the CDR3, taken from reference TRBV29-1 and TRBJ1-1): SAVISQKPSRDICQRGTSLTIQCQVDSQVTMMFWYRQQPGQSLTLIATANQGSEATYESGFVIDKFPISRPNLTFSTLTVSNMSPEDSSIYLCSVEVAGPTEAFFGQGTRLTVV.

This sequence joins TRBV5-1 and TRBJ2-7, with D maybe TRBD2 (6 bases). The CDR3 is 15 residues long. The ends were cut back, 4 bases at V and 2 bases at J, with 16 bases in the middle. Per the germline V gene, CDR1 is SGHRS and CDR2 is YFSETQ. Written as DNA, the CDR3 is TGCGCCAGCAGCGGGGGGTCCCAGGTTCCCTACGAGCAGTACTTC. It codes for CASSGGSQVPYEQYF. The variable domain in full, with the rest retrieved from reference TRBV5-1 and TRBJ2-7, is KAGVTQTPRYLIKTRGQQVTLSCSPISGHRSVSWYQQTPGQGLQFLFEYFSETQRNKGNFPGRFSGRQFSNSRSEMNVSTLELGDSALYLCASSGGSQVPYEQYFGPGTRLTVT.

The V gene is TRBV5-6, the J gene TRBJ1-1; D is unclear. CDR1 SGHDT and CDR2 YYEEEE come from the germline V gene. This CDR3 contains 16 residues. Between the trimmed V and J ends, which lost 0 bases and 2 bases, there was a span of 14 bases. The CDR3: CASSLDPGIGNTEAFF. DNA for the CDR3: TGTGCCAGCAGCTTGGATCCGGGAATAGGTAACACTGAAGCTTTCTTT.

The rearrangement links TRBV9 to TRBJ2-7, with D perhaps TRBD1 (5 bases). Germline V gene sequence: CDR1 SGDLS, CDR2 YYNGEE. The CDR3 covers 16 residues. The V gene lost 3 bases and the J gene lost 4 bases, with 20 bases spanning the gap. The DNA for the CDR3 is TGTGCCAGCAGCGCTTCCCCGTTAACAGGAGAATACGAGCAGTACTTC. Protein product: CASSASPLTGEYEQYF. Filled out from reference TRBV9 and TRBJ2-7, the complete variable domain reads DSGVTQTPKHLITATGQRVTLRCSPRSGDLSVYWYQQSLDQGLQFLIQYYNGEERAKGNILERFSAQQFPDLHSELNLSSLELGDSALYFCASSASPLTGEYEQYFGPGTRLTVT.

The chain uses TRBV28 and TRBJ2-5; 9 bases are a match to TRBD2. After removal of 3 bases from V and 5 bases from J, the junction contained 7 bases not matched to a gene. This CDR3 region has 15 residues. The germline V gene has CDR1 MDHEN and CDR2 SYDVKM. CDR3 in amino acids: CASSFRRGGRETQYF. DNA of the CDR3: TGTGCCAGCAGTTTCCGGCGGGGGGGCAGGGAGACCCAGTACTTC.

The rearrangement links TRBV4-1 to TRBJ2-1, with 9 bases aligning to TRBD1. Trimming removed 1 base from V and 6 bases from J; junction bases left unmatched: 10. The CDR3 contains 17 residues. Germline assignment: CDR1 MGHRA and CDR2 YSYEKL. CDR3 sequence (DNA): TGCGCCAGCAGCCAAGGCCCCGGGACAGGGTTGGGCAATGAGCAGTTCTTC. Translating it yields CASSQGPGTGLGNEQFF.

Concerning this clone itself: Other DNA sequences in the same sample also yield this CDR3. The V and J genes are TRBV27 and TRBJ2-7; 8 bases line up with TRBD2. Germline trimming cut 6 bases from V and 7 bases from J; bases unmatched to any gene: 5. The CDR3 loop spans 12 amino acids. Germline CDR1 reads MNHEY; CDR2 reads SMNVEV (reference sequence). As DNA, the CDR3 is TGTGCCAGCAGCCTACGCGGGGGGGAGCAGTACTTC. Protein sequence: CASSLRGGEQYF.

V and J are TRBV4-1 and TRBJ1-5; no definite D call. The CDR3 is 14 residues long. The germline CDR1 and CDR2 sequences are MGHRA and YSYEKL. The ends were cut back, 0 bases at V and 7 bases at J, with 10 bases in the middle. The CDR3 DNA follows: TGCGCCAGCAGCCAAGAAAAGGGCTGGCAGCCCCAGCATTTT. This sequence encodes CASSQEKGWQPQHF.

The rearrangement joins TRBV28 to TRBJ1-1, with 11 bases identical to TRBD1. J lost 7 bases, V lost 6 bases, and 19 bases had no gene match. The V gene's germline CDR1 is MDHEN and CDR2 SYDVKM. The CDR3 length is 18 residues. Here the CDR3 DNA reads TGTGCCAGCAGACCGCCCACGGACAGGGGGCGATCCGAGGGTGAAGCTTTCTTT. It codes for CASRPPTDRGRSEGEAFF.

The chain recombines TRBV6-1 with TRBJ2-7; 8 bases are shared with TRBD2. This CDR3 has 15 amino acids. J gave up 4 bases and V 5 bases, and 10 bases lay outside the gene matches. CDR1 is MNHNS and CDR2 is SASEGT in the germline V gene. The CDR3 DNA sequence: TGTGCCAGCAGTAACTTAGCGGGGCTGGGGTACGAGCAGTACTTC. Protein product: CASSNLAGLGYEQYF.

The gene calls are TRBV28 and TRBJ2-7, with D tentatively TRBD1 (5 bases). Germline V gene sequence: CDR1 MDHEN, CDR2 SYDVKM. This CDR3 has 14 residues. V lost 6 bases and J lost 0, with 12 bases in between. CDR3 bases: TGTGCCAGCAGCCAGGACACCCTCTCCTACGAGCAGTACTTC. The encoded protein is CASSQDTLSYEQYF.

The chain uses TRBV12-5 and TRBJ2-2; D is unclear. This CDR3 comprises 12 residues. Trimming cost V 3 bases and J 7 bases, with 6 bases left between them. The germline V gene encodes CDR1 LGHNT and CDR2 FRNRAP. CDR3: CASGFGSGELFF. The CDR3 bases are TGTGCTAGTGGTTTTGGCAGCGGGGAGCTGTTTTTT.

The gene calls are TRBV9 and TRBJ2-1, with 7 nucleotides matching TRBD2. Trimming removed 0 bases from V and 10 bases from J; junction bases left unmatched: 4. This CDR3 contains 13 residues. CDR1 and CDR2 from the germline V gene are SGDLS and YYNGEE. CDR3 coding DNA: TGTGCCAGCAGCGTAGAGGTGGGAGGGGAGCAGTTCTTC. Protein product: CASSVEVGGEQFF.

J is TRBJ2-2 and V is TRBV25-1; possible D gene TRBD1, 5 bases. CDR3 length: 13 amino acids. Deletions cut 2 bases from V and 6 bases from J, with 7 bases between. Germline-derived CDR1 and CDR2 are MGHDK and SYGVNS. The CDR3: CASSETGSGELFF. As DNA, the CDR3 is TGTGCCAGCAGTGAAACAGGCTCCGGGGAGCTGTTTTTT.